The rows below give T cell receptor beta chains drawn from one sample of a study of early T cells in non-severe SARS-CoV-2 infection. TCRdb processed the 5' RACE reads anew with MiXCR; each CDR3 protein has one entry. Of about 28,000 distinct CDR3 sequences listed, less than 6.5% are singletons. Sequencing was performed on whole blood, taken at baseline. These receptors originate from an adult who was a healthcare worker with PCR-confirmed SARS-CoV-2 infection or an uninfected control (not recorded which). CDR3s include the opening cysteine and the closing phenylalanine or tryptophan. Each record gives: V gene, CDR3 protein.

TRBV21-1 CASSKEGRTPLAGKSYEQYF
TRBV27 CASSKNYEQYF
TRBV6-2/TRBV6-3 CASSYRQGTEAFF
TRBV10-3 CAISDQTANYGYTF
TRBV30 CAWSVLENQPQHF
TRBV20-1 CSAGGQGGQPQHF
TRBV5-3 CARSLGQGVTIHTEAFF
TRBV20-1 CSAREQGDQPQHF
TRBV7-2 CASSLNTGLDGETQYF
TRBV28 CASSPQPGTSGRFTDTQYF
TRBV5-1 CASSPDGNTEAFF
TRBV20-1 CSARQDSGKEQYF
TRBV20-1 CSAANEQFF
TRBV14 CASSRTSGGIYNEQFF
TRBV6-1 CASSESGQGEYF
TRBV4-2 CASSQTSGGAGDTQYF
TRBV19 CASRLADSSYNEQFF
TRBV29-1 CSVEGQGGYEQYF
TRBV20-1 CSARGGAGGVFF
TRBV30 CAAHPRNAGELFF
TRBV18 CASSPSGTSGYEQYF
TRBV3-1 CASSQAGGGQETQYF
TRBV7-9 CASSLIRQNHLYGYTF
TRBV18 CASSPGQNQPQHF
TRBV20-1 CSARRQPQHF
TRBV7-2 CASSLLSSGAGELFF
TRBV28 CASSLAGKGYTF
TRBV4-3 CASSQDLPYEQYF
TRBV7-9 CASSSGLAGEDGQFF
TRBV7-9 CASSPPGFSANTGELFF
TRBV7-2 CASRRHRGRETQYF
TRBV20-1 CSAIPLASGSGHEQYF
TRBV2 CASSPLGGANTGELFF
TRBV20-1 CSASGTGGTDTQYF
TRBV25-1 CASSEPMFWAEQFF
TRBV6-6 CASSYSRGGAELFF
TRBV28 CASKGQGRGDTQYF
TRBV5-1 CASSIGAVSSYEQYF
TRBV20-1 CSATPLTSGSTDTQYF
TRBV9 CASSPTLLAGGHMQQYF
TRBV20-1 CSARQAAYSPLHF
TRBV20-1 CSARALRAGKTSTDTQYF
TRBV6-5 CASSPTLSYEQYF
TRBV6-5 CASSSRPGQRNVGQYF
TRBV6-2/TRBV6-3 CASRTGESQYF
TRBV5-4 CASSTSGRASYNEQFF
TRBV5-1 CASSLAEPTYNEQFF
TRBV6-2/TRBV6-3 CASSYRGASQPQHF
TRBV12-3/TRBV12-4 CASSLRRGDAGANVLTF
TRBV4-3 CASSQAWGELEEQYF
TRBV6-5 CASREGTSGYYNEQFF
TRBV12-3/TRBV12-4 CASSLHTSYEQYF
TRBV29-1 CSAPSGGTEAFF